Following are 13 T cell receptor beta chains from one sample sequenced in a study of regulatory T cells in long-lasting Graves disease. Libraries of TCR beta came from iRepertoire HTBI primers plus Arm-PCR of CDR3 regions. TCRdb re-called the multiplex PCR reads with MiXCR, one entry per CDR3 protein. The profile shows about 220,000 distinct CDR3 sequences, approximately 18% of them singletons. Time point given: newly diagnosed GD, antithyroid drugs for less than 3 months. Generation of the TCR library employed RNA extracted from PBMCs. The same data also went into a second study, on T cells in Graves' hyperthyroidism and ophthalmopathy.

Sample: peripheral blood mononuclear cells (PBMCs), taken at new diagnosis, from a patient treated with antithyroid drugs. The receptors shown here come from a woman in her twenties or thirties with Graves disease.

This clonotype was observed a handful of times. V and J are TRBV6-2 or TRBV6-3 and TRBJ1-2; D might be TRBD1 (6 bases). Trimming took 5 bases from V and 5 from J, leaving 15 bases between them. From germline, CDR1 is MNHEY and CDR2 SVGEGT. The CDR3 sequence is 14 residues long. CDR3 nucleotide sequence: TGTGCCAGCAGTGAAGGGGCAGGGGTTTATGGCTACACCTTC. Its protein is CASSEGAGVYGYTF.

In this sample, this clonotype turned up many times. The V call is TRBV27, the J call TRBJ2-7; no reliable D call. The V and J ends lost 5 bases and 5 bases respectively, with 16 bases between them. The length of the CDR3 is 14 residues. Germline values: CDR1 MNHEY, CDR2 SMNVEV (reference sequence). For the CDR3, the DNA is TGTGCCAGCAGTCCCTTGCCGGCGGTCCACGAGCAGTACTTC. Encoded protein: CASSPLPAVHEQYF.

This clonotype was counted at least ten times. The V and J genes are TRBV5-8 and TRBJ1-4; TRBD1 is a possible D gene (6 bases). V lost 1 base to trimming and J lost 0 bases, with 13 bases between them. Germline V gene data show CDR1 as SGHTS and CDR2 as YDEGEE. This CDR3 comprises 17 residues. The CDR3: CASSLRRTVATNEKLFF. For the CDR3, the DNA is TGTGCCAGCAGCTTGAGGAGGACAGTCGCAACTAATGAAAAACTGTTTTTT.

There are many counts of this clonotype. The chain links TRBV5-1 to TRBJ2-7; a possible D gene is TRBD1 (5 bases). V was clipped by 5 bases and J by 2 bases, with 14 bases between them. This CDR3 has 14 residues. Germline V gives CDR1 SGHRS, CDR2 YFSETQ. CDR3 sequence: CASSDQGGTYEQYF. CDR3 DNA: TGCGCCAGCAGTGATCAGGGCGGCACCTACGAGCAGTACTTC.

In the case of this clonotype: A far larger clone is one base from this, pointing to a likely read error. The rearrangement uses TRBV12-3 or TRBV12-4 and TRBJ2-5, with a tentative D call TRBD2 (5 bases). The V end lost 6 bases, the J end lost 7 bases, and 18 bases lay between the germline ends. The CDR3 spans 14 residues. The CDR3 reads CASSPVSPGVTQYF. CDR3 nucleotides: TGTGCCAGCAGCCCCGTATCCCCCGGGGTGACCCAGTACTTC.

To note about this clonotype: A much larger clone is a single base away; this may be a read error. This chain joins TRBV18 and TRBJ1-2; a weak D match, TRBD1 (6 bases). Looked up from germline, CDR1 is KGHSH and CDR2 is LQKENI. The CDR3 spans 14 residues. DNA for the CDR3: TGTGCCATCTCACCACCGACTACAGGGAGTGGCTACACCTTC. This codes for CAISPPTTGSGYTF. Full variable domain (outside the CDR3, taken from reference TRBV18 and TRBJ1-2): NAGVMQNPRHLVRRRGQEARLRCSPMKGHSHVYWYRQLPEEGLKFMVYLQKENIIDESGMPKERFSAEFPKEGPSILRIQQVVRGDSAAYFCAISPPTTGSGYTFGSGTRLTVV.

This sequence joins TRBV11-2 and TRBJ2-7; TRBD2 matches 11 bases. V was clipped by 1 base and J by 1 base; unmatched bases: 6. The germline V gene encodes CDR1 SGHAT and CDR2 FQNNGV. The CDR3 totals 17 residues. The CDR3 protein is CASSLGPRLAGSYEQYF. The CDR3 DNA reads as TGTGCCAGCAGCTTAGGCCCCCGACTAGCGGGATCCTACGAGCAGTACTTC. The entire variable domain, with the rest obtained from reference TRBV11-2 and TRBJ2-7, is as follows: EAGVAQSPRYKIIEKRQSVAFWCNPISGHATLYWYQQILGQGPKLLIQFQNNGVVDDSQLPKDRFSAERLKGVDSTLKIQPAKLEDSAVYLCASSLGPRLAGSYEQYFGPGTRLTVT.

This clonotype was recorded many times. The chain couples TRBV9 to TRBJ2-3, with 9 bases aligning to TRBD2. Losses at the gene ends were 2 bases for V and 4 bases for J; bases not matched to a gene: 8. The V gene's germline CDR1 is SGDLS and CDR2 YYNGEE. The CDR3 spans 16 residues. The CDR3 here is CASSVSGRDWADTQYF. In DNA, the CDR3 is TGTGCCAGCAGCGTTAGCGGGAGAGATTGGGCAGATACGCAGTATTTT.

Turning to this clonotype: A much larger clone differs from this one at a single base, so this may be a read error. CDR3 amino acids: CASKALGYGYNF. The CDR3 DNA reads TGTGCCAGTAAGGCCCTAGGCTATGGCTACAACTTC. The chain combines TRBV19 with TRBJ1-2; no definite D call. The CDR3 runs 12 residues. Germline V gene sequence: CDR1 LNHDA, CDR2 SQIVND (reference sequence). Looking up the rest from reference TRBV19 and TRBJ1-2 gives the full variable domain: DGGITQSPKYLFRKEGQNVTLSCEQNLNHDAMYWYRQDPGQGLRLIYYSQIVNDFQKGDIAEGYSVSREKKESFPLTVTSAQKNPTAFYLCASKALGYGYNFGSGTRLTVV.

CDR3 residues: CASSSQETRETQYF. As DNA, the CDR3 is TGTGCCAGCAGCTCCCAGGAGACACGAGAGACCCAGTACTTC. The chain combines TRBV11-3 with TRBJ2-5; D gene unclear. The CDR3 extends over 14 amino acids. V was pared by 4 bases and J by 4 bases, with 13 bases between. From germline, CDR1 is SGHNT and CDR2 YENEEA.

This clonotype was seen more than once but under ten times. This chain links TRBV29-1 with TRBJ2-7, with TRBD1 matching over 7 bases. Germline-derived CDR1 and CDR2 are SQVTM and ANQGSEA. Trimming took 3 bases from V and 3 from J; bases not matched to a gene: 2. The CDR3 runs to 12 residues. The CDR3 is CSVDRGIYEQYF. The CDR3 bases are TGCAGCGTTGACAGGGGGATCTACGAGCAGTACTTC.

This clonotype was seen ten or more times. The chain uses TRBV28 and TRBJ1-2; D perhaps matches TRBD1 (5 bases). This CDR3 region has 15 residues. V gave up 3 bases and J gave up 8 bases, with 19 bases separating them. The germline CDR1 and CDR2 sequences are MDHEN and SYDVKM. Written as DNA, the CDR3 is TGTGCCAGCAGTTTTTCCAGCCCTTCGGGGGGAGGCTACACCTTC. Protein: CASSFSSPSGGGYTF.

The rearrangement joins TRBV3-1 to TRBJ2-7, with D tentatively TRBD1 or TRBD2 (6 bases each). The CDR3 consists of 13 residues. Between the trimmed V and J ends, which lost 4 bases and 4 bases, there was a span of 11 bases. Germline CDR1 and CDR2: LGHDT and YNNKEL (reference sequence). The CDR3 DNA is TGTGCCAGCAGCCGGGGGGCGGGATACGAGCAGTACTTC. Its translation is CASSRGAGYEQYF.